This is a list of T cell receptor beta chains from one sample in a study of blood T cell repertoires in COVID-19. Sequencing was performed with immunoSEQ multiplex PCR; in TCRdb, only in-frame clones are kept and a portion is missing. The data contain 220,000 or so clones, approximately 81% of them singletons. Sequencing input: peripheral blood. The receptors were sampled from a woman aged 60-70 years who had recovered from COVID-19. Each CDR3 is given with its conserved first and last residue. The D gene is left open where the match is weak. Clone size is given for some rows only: seen once, a few or many times, or a class if the clone is expanded.

D,size,V,J,DNA,CDR3
TRBD1,NA,TRBV10-3,TRBJ1-2,TGTGCCATCAGTGAGTCTGCAGGGGGCGCGGGTGATGGCTACACCTTC,CAISESAGGAGDGYTF
TRBD1,few,TRBV7-8,TRBJ2-2,TGTGCCAGCAGTGACAGGGGAGCCGGGGAGCTGTTTTTT,CASSDRGAGELFF
TRBD1,NA,TRBV10-3,TRBJ1-1,TGTGCCATCAGTGAGGTTTTTACAGGGGCAACTGAAGCTTTCTTT,CAISEVFTGATEAFF
NA,once,TRBV11-2,TRBJ2-1,TGTGCCAGCAGCTTACAGGGGACGAGCTCCTACAATGAGCAGTTCTTC,CASSLQGTSSYNEQFF
NA,NA,TRBV6-6,TRBJ2-2,TGTGCCAGCAGTTACTCCCGACAGAACACCGGGGAGCTGTTTTTT,CASSYSRQNTGELFF
NA,NA,TRBV3-1/TRBV3-2,TRBJ2-5,TGTGCCAGCAGCCAAGCACCGGGCAGGGCCCAGTACTTC,CASSQAPGRAQYF
NA,NA,TRBV6-5,TRBJ1-5,TGTGCCAGCAGACCGAGGACAGCTAGCAATCAGCCCCAGCATTTT,CASRPRTASNQPQHF
TRBD1,NA,TRBV10-3,TRBJ2-6,TGTGCCATCAGTGAAGGGACAGGATTCTCTGGGGCCAACGTCCTGACTTTC,CAISEGTGFSGANVLTF
NA,NA,TRBV10-2,TRBJ2-6,TGCGCCAGCAGAGGGGGAACTGGGGCCAACGTCCTGACTTTC,CASRGGTGANVLTF
TRBD1,NA,TRBV11-2,TRBJ1-6,TGTGCCAGCAGGGGACAGGGTGAGGTTTTTTCACCCCTCCACTTT,CASRGQGEVFSPLHF
NA,NA,TRBV5-1,TRBJ2-7,TGCGCCAGCAGCTTGGTGGGGAGGGAGCAGTACTTC,CASSLVGREQYF
TRBD2,NA,TRBV2,TRBJ2-5,TGTGCCAGCAGCGAGGGATGGGGTTGGACTAGCGGGGGGCAAGAGACCCAGTACTTC,CASSEGWGWTSGGQETQYF
TRBD2,NA,TRBV7-2,TRBJ2-5,TGTGCCAGCAGCCTAAGGGTGGGACTAGCCCGTCAAGAGACCCAGTACTTC,CASSLRVGLARQETQYF
TRBD1,many,TRBV9,TRBJ2-7,TGTGCCAGCAGCGCCCAGGGGGTACCCTACGAGCAGTACTTC,CASSAQGVPYEQYF
TRBD2,NA,TRBV5-4,TRBJ2-1,TGTGCCAGCAGCTTGGCCCCACTAGCGGGGGGGCATGAGCAGTTCTTC,CASSLAPLAGGHEQFF
TRBD1,NA,TRBV4-2,TRBJ1-2,TGTGCCAGCAGCCAAGATGTGGACAGGGGATTTTCTAACTATGGCTACACCTTC,CASSQDVDRGFSNYGYTF
NA,few,TRBV4-1,TRBJ2-5,TGCGCCAGCAGCTATCTCTTAACGTCGGGAGAGACCCAGTACTTC,CASSYLLTSGETQYF
NA,NA,TRBV18,TRBJ1-3,TGTGCCAGCTCACCCTCCCAGGGCTCTGGAAACACCATATATTTT,CASSPSQGSGNTIYF
NA,NA,TRBV5-8,TRBJ1-5,TGTGCCAGCAGCACTATAGACAGGCAGCCCCAGCATTTT,CASSTIDRQPQHF
NA,few,TRBV4-1,TRBJ1-5,TGCGCCAGCAGCCAAGTCGTAAGTAGCCCCCAGCATTTT,CASSQVVSSPQHF
TRBD2,once,TRBV19,TRBJ2-3,TGTGCCAGTAAGACTAGCGGGGGCACAGATACGCAGTATTTT,CASKTSGGTDTQYF
TRBD2,NA,TRBV5-6,TRBJ2-1,TGTGCCAGCAGTCCGGCCGGGACTAGCAATTACAATGAGCAGTTCTTC,CASSPAGTSNYNEQFF
TRBD1,NA,TRBV5-4,TRBJ1-2,TGTGCCAGCAGGGACACAGGGGGCTCGGGGTATGGCTACACCTTC,CASRDTGGSGYGYTF
TRBD1,NA,TRBV7-3,TRBJ2-3,TGTGCCAGCAGCTTGAGGGGACAGGGTAGCACAGATACGCAGTATTTT,CASSLRGQGSTDTQYF
NA,NA,TRBV7-2,TRBJ1-5,TGTGCCAGCAGCTTAGCGCTGACAGTCAATCAGCCCCAGCATTTT,CASSLALTVNQPQHF
NA,NA,TRBV7-2,TRBJ1-1,TGTGCCAGCAGCTTAGAGCGGGTGGGGACTGAAGCTTTCTTT,CASSLERVGTEAFF
NA,NA,TRBV7-3,TRBJ2-7,TGTGCCAGCAGCTCATACCATGGACAGACCTACGAGCAGTACTTC,CASSSYHGQTYEQYF
NA,NA,TRBV2,TRBJ2-2,TGTGCCAGCAAGGGTTCCCAGGGAACCGGGGAGCTGTTTTTT,CASKGSQGTGELFF
TRBD1,NA,TRBV6-5,TRBJ2-7,TGTGCCAGCAGCCTCCGGGACAGCCGCCCGCAGTACTTC,CASSLRDSRPQYF
NA,NA,TRBV27,TRBJ2-2,TGTGCCAGCAGTTACACTAGTAACGGGGAGCTGTTTTTT,CASSYTSNGELFF
TRBD1,NA,TRBV6-5,TRBJ1-4,TGTGCCAGCACAGCCGGGACAGGGGCCGAAAAACTGTTTTTT,CASTAGTGAEKLFF
NA,NA,TRBV9,TRBJ1-1,TGTGCCAGCAGCGTCTTACCAGGCAAGGACACTGAAGCTTTCTTT,CASSVLPGKDTEAFF
TRBD1,NA,TRBV5-6,TRBJ1-2,TGTGCCAGCAGCCCGACCCAGGGGGCGGAGGGCTACACCTTC,CASSPTQGAEGYTF
NA,NA,TRBV18,TRBJ2-1,TGTGCCAGCTCACCACCGCCAGGATACAATGAGCAGTTCTTC,CASSPPPGYNEQFF
NA,NA,TRBV7-9,TRBJ2-7,TGTGCCAGCAGCCCTATACCGTACGAGCAGTACTTC,CASSPIPYEQYF
TRBD1,NA,TRBV5-1,TRBJ2-7,TGCGCCAGCAGGATGGACAGGGTAGACGAGCAGTACTTC,CASRMDRVDEQYF
TRBD1,NA,TRBV7-2,TRBJ1-2,TGTGCCAGCAGCCCAGACAGGGGAAACTATGGCTACACCTTC,CASSPDRGNYGYTF
NA,once,TRBV4-1,TRBJ2-7,TGCGCCAGCAGCCAAGGCAGAGGGCTTTTATACGAGCAGTACTTC,CASSQGRGLLYEQYF
TRBD2,NA,TRBV30,TRBJ2-3,TGTGCCTGGAGTGAGGCGGTAGCGGGGGACACAGATACGCAGTATTTT,CAWSEAVAGDTDTQYF
TRBD1,NA,TRBV10-3,TRBJ1-2,TGTGCCATCAGCAGGGGGTCTTCAGGGCAGGACTATGGCTACACCTTC,CAISRGSSGQDYGYTF
NA,NA,TRBV12-5,TRBJ2-2,TGTGCTAGTGGTCCCGGGCGGACAGCGAACACCGGGGAGCTGTTTTTT,CASGPGRTANTGELFF
NA,NA,TRBV5-6,TRBJ1-3,TGTGCCAGCAGGGTGGCTTTTCGAAACACCATATATTTT,CASRVAFRNTIYF
NA,once,TRBV5-5,TRBJ2-2,TGTGCCAGCAGCTTGATGTCAGGGGTCCTCGGGGAGCTGTTTTTT,CASSLMSGVLGELFF
TRBD1,NA,TRBV25-1,TRBJ2-7,TGTGCCAGCAGTGATTATATTGGGACAGAGCCCTACGAGCAGTACTTC,CASSDYIGTEPYEQYF
NA,NA,TRBV7-2,TRBJ1-2,TGTGCCAGCAGCATCCTCGGGGGCTACACCTTC,CASSILGGYTF
NA,NA,TRBV29-1,TRBJ1-3,TGCAGCGTTGCATGGAGCTCTGGAAACACCATATATTTT,CSVAWSSGNTIYF
TRBD1,NA,TRBV11-2,TRBJ2-5,TGTGCCAGCAGCTTAAACAGGGGGCTAGAGACCCAGTACTTC,CASSLNRGLETQYF
NA,NA,TRBV5-5,TRBJ1-1,TGTGCCAGCAGCTCAGACCCGCGGAGCACTGAAGCTTTCTTT,CASSSDPRSTEAFF
TRBD2,NA,TRBV5-1,TRBJ2-3,TGCGCCAGCAGCCTTGCGGGGGGGTCAGATACGCAGTATTTT,CASSLAGGSDTQYF
NA,NA,TRBV14,TRBJ2-2,TGTGCCAGCAGCCAATTCTTTGACACCGGGGAGCTGTTTTTT,CASSQFFDTGELFF
TRBD2,NA,TRBV2,TRBJ2-3,TGTGCCAGCGAGAGCGGGGGGTGGCAAGATACGCAGTATTTT,CASESGGWQDTQYF
NA,NA,TRBV6-5,TRBJ1-1,TGTGCCAGCAGTACCGGGGGAGCTGCAAACACTGAAGCTTTCTTT,CASSTGGAANTEAFF
TRBD1,NA,TRBV7-3,TRBJ2-2,TGTGCCAGCAGCTTAAGACAGGGGACAGCCGGGGAGCTGTTTTTT,CASSLRQGTAGELFF
TRBD2,few,TRBV6-5,TRBJ2-5,TGTGCCAGCAGTAAGGGACTAGCAGTCAGAGAGACCCAGTACTTC,CASSKGLAVRETQYF
TRBD1,NA,TRBV5-6,TRBJ1-4,TGTGCCAGCAGCTTGGGAGGGACAGGGGGCGAAAAACTGTTTTTT,CASSLGGTGGEKLFF
NA,NA,TRBV21-1,TRBJ2-5,TGTGCCAGCAGCAAAGGCGGTGGGACAGGGGCCCGTGGAGAGACCCAGTACTTC,CASSKGGGTGARGETQYF